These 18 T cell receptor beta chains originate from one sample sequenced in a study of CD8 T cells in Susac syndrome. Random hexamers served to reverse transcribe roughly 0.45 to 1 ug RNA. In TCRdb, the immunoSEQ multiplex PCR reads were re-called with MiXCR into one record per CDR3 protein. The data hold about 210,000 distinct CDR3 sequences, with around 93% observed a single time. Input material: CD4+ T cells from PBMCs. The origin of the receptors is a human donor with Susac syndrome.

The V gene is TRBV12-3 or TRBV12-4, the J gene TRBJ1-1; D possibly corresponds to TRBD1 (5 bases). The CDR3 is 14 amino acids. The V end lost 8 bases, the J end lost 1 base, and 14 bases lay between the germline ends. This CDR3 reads CASGPSGGNTEAFF. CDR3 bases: TGTGCCAGCGGCCCTTCTGGGGGGAACACTGAAGCTTTCTTT.

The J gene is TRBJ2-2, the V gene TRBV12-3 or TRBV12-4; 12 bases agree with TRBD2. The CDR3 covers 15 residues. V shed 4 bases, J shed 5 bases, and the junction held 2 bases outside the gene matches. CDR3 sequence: CASSSLAGGTGELFF. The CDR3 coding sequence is TGTGCCAGCAGTTCTCTAGCGGGGGGGACCGGGGAGCTGTTTTTT.

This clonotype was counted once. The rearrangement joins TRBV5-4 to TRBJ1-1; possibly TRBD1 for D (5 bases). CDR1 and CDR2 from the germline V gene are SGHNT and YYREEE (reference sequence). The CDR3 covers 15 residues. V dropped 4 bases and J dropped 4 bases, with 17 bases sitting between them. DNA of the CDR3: TGTGCCAGCAGCGCTCCGGGGGTGGGAAGCACTGAAGCTTTCTTT. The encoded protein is CASSAPGVGSTEAFF.

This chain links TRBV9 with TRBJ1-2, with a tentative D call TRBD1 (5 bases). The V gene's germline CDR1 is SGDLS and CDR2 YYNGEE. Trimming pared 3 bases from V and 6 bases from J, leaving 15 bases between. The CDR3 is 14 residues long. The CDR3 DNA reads TGTGCCAGCAGCGCCTCCGGGACGGAGGATGGCTACACCTTC. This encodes CASSASGTEDGYTF.

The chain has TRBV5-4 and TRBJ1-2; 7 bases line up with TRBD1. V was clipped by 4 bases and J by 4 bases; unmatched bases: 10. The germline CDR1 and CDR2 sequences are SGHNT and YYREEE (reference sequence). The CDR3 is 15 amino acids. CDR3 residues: CASSLGDSSSYGYTF. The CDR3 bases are TGTGCCAGCAGCCTGGGGGACAGTTCTTCCTATGGCTACACCTTC.

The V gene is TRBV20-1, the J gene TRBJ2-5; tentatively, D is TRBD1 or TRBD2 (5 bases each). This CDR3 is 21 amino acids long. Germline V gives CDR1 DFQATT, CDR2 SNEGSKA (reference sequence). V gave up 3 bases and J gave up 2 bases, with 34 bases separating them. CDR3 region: CSASLFSQAFDPGRAQETQYF. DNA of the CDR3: TGCAGTGCTAGTCTGTTCTCCCAAGCCTTTGACCCGGGACGGGCACAAGAGACCCAGTACTTC.

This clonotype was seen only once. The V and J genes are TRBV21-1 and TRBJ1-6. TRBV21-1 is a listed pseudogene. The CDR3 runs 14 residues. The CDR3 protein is CASRKYRINSPLHF. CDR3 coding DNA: TGTGCCAGCAGGAAGTATAGGATTAATTCACCCCTCCACTTT.

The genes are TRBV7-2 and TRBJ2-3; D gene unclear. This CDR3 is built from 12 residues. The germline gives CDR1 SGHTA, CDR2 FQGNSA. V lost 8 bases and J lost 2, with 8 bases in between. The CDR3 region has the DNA TGTGCCAGCGGCAGTATCACAGATACGCAGTATTTT. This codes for CASGSITDTQYF.

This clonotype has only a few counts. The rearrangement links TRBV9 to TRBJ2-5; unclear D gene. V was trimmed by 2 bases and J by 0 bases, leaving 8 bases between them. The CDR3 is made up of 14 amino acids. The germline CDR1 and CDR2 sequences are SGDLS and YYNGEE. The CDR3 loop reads CASSVGLHQETQYF. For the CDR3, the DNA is TGTGCCAGCAGCGTCGGGCTACACCAAGAGACCCAGTACTTC.

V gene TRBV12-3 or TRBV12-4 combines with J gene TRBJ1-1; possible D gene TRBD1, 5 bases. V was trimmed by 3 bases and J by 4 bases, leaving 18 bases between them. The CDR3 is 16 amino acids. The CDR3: CASSLTGGRGGTEAFF. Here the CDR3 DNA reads TGTGCCAGCAGTTTGACGGGGGGTCGAGGAGGCACTGAAGCTTTCTTT.

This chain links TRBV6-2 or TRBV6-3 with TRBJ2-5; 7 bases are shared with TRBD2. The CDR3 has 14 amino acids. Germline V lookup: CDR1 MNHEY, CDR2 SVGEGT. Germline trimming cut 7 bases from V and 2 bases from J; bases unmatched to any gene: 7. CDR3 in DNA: TGTGCCAGCACCTCCGGACTAGATCAAGAGACCCAGTACTTC. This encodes CASTSGLDQETQYF.

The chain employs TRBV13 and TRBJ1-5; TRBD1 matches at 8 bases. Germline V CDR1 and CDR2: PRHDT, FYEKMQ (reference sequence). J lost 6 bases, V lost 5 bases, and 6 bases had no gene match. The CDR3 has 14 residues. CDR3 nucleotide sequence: TGTGCCAGCAGCCCAGGGGGCCCGGGTCAGCCCCAGCATTTT. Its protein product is CASSPGGPGQPQHF.

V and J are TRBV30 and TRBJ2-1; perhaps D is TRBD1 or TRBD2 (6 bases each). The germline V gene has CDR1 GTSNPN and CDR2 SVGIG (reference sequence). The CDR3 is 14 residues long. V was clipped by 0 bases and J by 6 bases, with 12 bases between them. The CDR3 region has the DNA TGTGCCTGGAGTGTAGGCTGGGGGGCCAATGAGCAGTTCTTC. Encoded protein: CAWSVGWGANEQFF.

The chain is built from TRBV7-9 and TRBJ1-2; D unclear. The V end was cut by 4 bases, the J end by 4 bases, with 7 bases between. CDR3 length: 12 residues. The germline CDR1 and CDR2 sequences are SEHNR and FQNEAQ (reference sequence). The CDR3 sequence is CASSSGTYGYTF. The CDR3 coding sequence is TGTGCCAGCAGCTCGGGCACCTATGGCTACACCTTC.

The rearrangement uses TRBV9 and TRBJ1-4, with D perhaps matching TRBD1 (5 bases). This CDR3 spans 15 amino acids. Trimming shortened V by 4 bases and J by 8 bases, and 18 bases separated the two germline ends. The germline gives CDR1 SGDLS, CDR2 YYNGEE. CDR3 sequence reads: CASSPGDSRTEKLFF. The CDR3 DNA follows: TGTGCCAGCAGCCCGGGGGACTCCCGGACCGAAAAACTGTTTTTT.

In DNA, the CDR3 is TGTGCTAGTGGTTTGGGGCGGGGGGACTACAATGAGCAGTTCTTC. Protein product: CASGLGRGDYNEQFF. V is TRBV12-5 and J is TRBJ2-1, with 8 bases aligning to TRBD2. Germline assignment: CDR1 LGHNT and CDR2 FRNRAP. The CDR3 spans 15 residues. V shed 1 base and J 3 bases; nucleotides not matched to a gene: 2.

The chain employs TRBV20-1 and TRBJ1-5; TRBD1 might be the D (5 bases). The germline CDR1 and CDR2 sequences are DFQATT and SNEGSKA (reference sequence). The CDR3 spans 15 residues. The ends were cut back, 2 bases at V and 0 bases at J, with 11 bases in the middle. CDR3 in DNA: TGCAGTGCTAGACCCGCAGGGAGTAGCAATCAGCCCCAGCATTTT. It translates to CSARPAGSSNQPQHF.

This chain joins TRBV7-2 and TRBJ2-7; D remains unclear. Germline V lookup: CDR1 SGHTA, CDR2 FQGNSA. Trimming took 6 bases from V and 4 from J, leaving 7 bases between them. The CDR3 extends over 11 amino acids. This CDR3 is CASRLGYEQYF. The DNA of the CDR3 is TGTGCCAGCAGACTCGGTTACGAGCAGTACTTC.